The 25 T cell receptor beta chains in this list originate from one sample, sequenced in a study of a mutant IDH1 vaccine in newly diagnosed glioma. Sample time point: week 11, during vaccination. Vaccine doses each comprised 300 ug of mutant IDH1 20-mer peptide, with topical imiquimod. These receptors' targets are unknown. Here immunoSEQ multiplex PCR was the method, and the copy in TCRdb shows in-frame clones only, minus some. Of tens of thousands of clones in the sample, 80% were seen once. The specimen was PBMCs, collected from a glioma patient whose treatment included an IDH1 peptide vaccine. These receptors were obtained from a man between 50 and 59 years old with glioma.

This chain joins TRBV6-6 and TRBJ2-2, with TRBD1 identical over 9 bases. This CDR3 comprises 14 residues. The V gene end was trimmed by 6 bases and the J gene end by 4 bases; junction bases not matched to a gene: 3. CDR1 and CDR2 (germline): MNHNY, SVGAGI (reference sequence). CDR3 loop: CASRDRGFTGELFF. CDR3 sequence (DNA): TGTGCCAGCAGGGACAGGGGATTCACCGGGGAGCTGTTTTTT.

The genes are TRBV7-2 and TRBJ1-5; perhaps TRBD1 as D (5 bases). V was clipped by 5 bases and J by 5 bases, with 16 bases between them. There are 15 residues in the CDR3. Germline CDR1 SGHTA, CDR2 FQGNSA. CDR3 DNA sequence: TGTGCCAGCAGCCCACGGGCAGGGAGGGATCAGCCCCAGCATTTT. Its protein product is CASSPRAGRDQPQHF.

Only one count was recorded for this clone. The chain couples TRBV6-5 to TRBJ2-7; 8 positions match TRBD1. V was clipped by 2 bases and J by 6 bases; unmatched bases: 3. CDR1 is MNHEY and CDR2 is SVGAGI in the germline V gene. The CDR3 consists of 13 residues. CDR3 sequence reads: CASSYAGGFEQYF. The CDR3 DNA sequence: TGTGCCAGCAGTTACGCAGGGGGCTTCGAGCAGTACTTC.

The DNA of the CDR3 is TGTGCCAGCAGGGGGGGACTAGCGGGGGACCAAGAGACCCAGTACTTC. It encodes CASRGGLAGDQETQYF. The genes are TRBV5-6 and TRBJ2-5; the match to TRBD2 covers 14 bases. The CDR3 has 16 residues. Germline V gene sequence: CDR1 SGHDT, CDR2 YYEEEE. V was pared by 5 bases and J by 0 bases, with 3 bases of the junction left unmatched.

The CDR3 nucleotides are TGTGCCAGCTTAGGGACAGGGACCACAGATACGCAGTATTTT. It codes for CASLGTGTTDTQYF. The chain links TRBV18 to TRBJ2-3; 9 bases agree with TRBD1. Trimming at V came to 7 bases and at J to 2 bases, leaving 4 bases not matched to a gene. Germline CDR1 KGHSH, CDR2 LQKENI. The length of the CDR3 is 14 residues.

The chain recombines TRBV9 with TRBJ2-1; D is ambiguous. CDR1 and CDR2 (germline): SGDLS, YYNGEE. The CDR3 is 13 residues long. Trimming removed 3 bases at V and 1 base at J, with 5 bases between. This CDR3 is CASSAGSYNEQFF. In DNA, the CDR3 is TGTGCCAGCAGCGCCGGTTCCTACAATGAGCAGTTCTTC.

The chain has TRBV19 and TRBJ1-4, with 8 bases matching TRBD1. In germline, CDR1 is LNHDA, CDR2 SQIVND (reference sequence). This CDR3 contains 15 residues. V was clipped by 5 bases and J by 8 bases; unmatched bases: 10. The CDR3 loop is CASSPRQGRDEKLFF. As DNA, the CDR3 is TGTGCCAGTAGTCCGCGACAGGGGAGAGACGAAAAACTGTTTTTT.

The V and J genes are TRBV18 and TRBJ1-5; D unresolved. The germline gives CDR1 KGHSH, CDR2 LQKENI. The CDR3 totals 15 residues. Trimming cost V 3 bases and J 0 bases, with 9 bases left between them. CDR3 residues: CASSPPGYSNQPQHF. CDR3 sequence (DNA): TGTGCCAGCTCACCCCCGGGGTATAGCAATCAGCCCCAGCATTTT.

This chain links TRBV6-5 with TRBJ1-2, with TRBD1 matching 7 bases. This CDR3 comprises 13 residues. Per the germline V gene, CDR1 is MNHEY and CDR2 is SVGAGI. V was clipped by 4 bases and J by 6 bases; unmatched bases: 5. The CDR3 DNA reads TGTGCCAGCAGTTCTCGACAGGGTCATGGCTACACCTTC. Protein sequence: CASSSRQGHGYTF.

The chain couples TRBV19 to TRBJ1-2; the match to TRBD1 covers 7 bases. The CDR3 sequence is 13 residues long. J lost 2 bases, V lost 9 bases, and 6 bases had no gene match. Germline loops: CDR1 LNHDA, CDR2 SQIVND (reference sequence). The CDR3 reads CASARGENYGYTF. The CDR3 DNA reads TGTGCCAGCGCCAGGGGGGAGAACTATGGCTACACCTTC.

The chain has TRBV4-1 and TRBJ1-2, with a possible D match to TRBD1 (5 bases). The CDR3 extends over 16 amino acids. Germline CDR1 MGHRA, CDR2 YSYEKL. V was pared by 0 bases and J by 4 bases, with 15 bases between. CDR3 nucleotides: TGCGCCAGCAGCCAAGATCCAGAGGGGCGCGGCTATGGCTACACCTTC. It is translated as CASSQDPEGRGYGYTF.

J is TRBJ2-7 and V is TRBV30; TRBD2 agrees at 14 bases. J gave up 8 bases and V 5 bases, and 8 bases lay outside the gene matches. CDR3 size: 14 residues. The germline V gene has CDR1 GTSNPN and CDR2 SVGIG (reference sequence). CDR3 amino acids: CAWVFGTSGGKQYF. The CDR3 bases are TGTGCCTGGGTCTTCGGGACTAGCGGGGGAAAGCAGTACTTC.

J is TRBJ2-7 and V is TRBV2; 7 positions match TRBD1. In germline, CDR1 is SNHLY, CDR2 FYNNEI. This CDR3 is built from 14 residues. The junction had 9 bases not matched to a gene; V was cut back by 5 bases and J by 5 bases. The CDR3: CASSTPVDRDEQYF. The DNA of the CDR3 is TGTGCCAGCAGTACCCCAGTCGACAGGGACGAGCAGTACTTC.

This clone was found once. J is TRBJ1-1 and V is TRBV7-8, with 7 bases identical to TRBD1. Germline lookup yields CDR1 SGHVS and CDR2 FQNEAQ. After removal of 1 base from V and 0 bases from J, the junction contained 5 bases not matched to a gene. The length of the CDR3 is 16 residues. CDR3 protein: CASSLGGRGVNTEAFF. DNA of the CDR3: TGTGCCAGCAGCTTAGGCGGCAGGGGGGTGAACACTGAAGCTTTCTTT.

The gene calls are TRBV4-2 and TRBJ1-4; no clear D. Germline V CDR1 and CDR2: LGHNA, YNFKEQ. The CDR3 runs 15 residues. The V end lost 0 bases, the J end lost 5 bases, and 10 bases lay between the germline ends. This CDR3 reads CASSQDPGENEKLFF. Here the CDR3 DNA reads TGTGCCAGCAGCCAAGATCCGGGTGAGAATGAAAAACTGTTTTTT.

The chain recombines TRBV13 with TRBJ1-4; TRBD1 is a possible D gene (6 bases). This CDR3 is 14 amino acids long. In germline, CDR1 is PRHDT, CDR2 FYEKMQ (reference sequence). V was cut by 5 bases and J by 7 bases, with 14 bases left in between. The DNA for the CDR3 is TGTGCCAGCAGCCGTCGGGGGGCAGGTGAAAAACTGTTTTTT. This sequence encodes CASSRRGAGEKLFF.

The genes are TRBV6-1 and TRBJ1-1; 8 bases are shared with TRBD1. Unmatched junction bases numbered 1, after V lost 6 bases and J lost 1 base. The CDR3 consists of 13 residues. Germline V lookup: CDR1 MNHNS, CDR2 SASEGT. The CDR3 region is CASSGQGNTEAFF. Here the CDR3 DNA reads TGTGCCAGCAGCGGACAGGGGAACACTGAAGCTTTCTTT.

The chain combines TRBV19 with TRBJ2-1, with 8 bases that match TRBD1. J lost 5 bases, V lost 4 bases, and 4 bases had no gene match. The V gene's germline CDR1 is LNHDA and CDR2 SQIVND (reference sequence). The CDR3 has 14 amino acids. The CDR3 sequence: CASSKGQANNEQFF. In DNA form, the CDR3 reads TGTGCCAGTAGTAAGGGACAGGCGAACAATGAGCAGTTCTTC.

The J gene is TRBJ1-5, the V gene TRBV19; D call uncertain. V lost 3 bases and J lost 2, with 5 bases in between. CDR1 is LNHDA and CDR2 is SQIVND in the germline V gene (reference sequence). The CDR3 loop spans 13 amino acids. The CDR3 protein is CASSIAGNQPQHF. The CDR3 DNA reads TGTGCCAGTAGTATTGCCGGCAATCAGCCCCAGCATTTT.

The chain joins TRBV2 to TRBJ2-5; 13 bases fit TRBD2. CDR1 and CDR2 (germline): SNHLY, FYNNEI. Germline trimming cut 7 bases from V and 5 bases from J; bases unmatched to any gene: 4. The CDR3 has 14 amino acids. The CDR3 coding sequence is TGTGCCAGCAAAGGACTAGCGGGAGAGGAGACCCAGTACTTC. Translated: CASKGLAGEETQYF.

This chain connects TRBV2 to TRBJ2-6; either TRBD1 or TRBD2 may fit D (5 bases each). Between the trimmed V and J ends, which lost 3 bases and 0 bases, there was a span of 12 bases. This CDR3 spans 17 amino acids. In germline, CDR1 is SNHLY, CDR2 FYNNEI. CDR3 DNA sequence: TGTGCCAGCAGTGAGGGGGTTCTCTACTCTGGGGCCAACGTCCTGACTTTC. Translation gives CASSEGVLYSGANVLTF.

The V and J genes are TRBV7-9 and TRBJ2-5, with D possibly matching TRBD2 (6 bases). This CDR3 comprises 15 residues. Germline loops: CDR1 SEHNR, CDR2 FQNEAQ (reference sequence). The V end lost 3 bases, the J end lost 7 bases, and 18 bases lay between the germline ends. CDR3 DNA: TGTGCCAGCAGCTTGGAGGGAAGCCTAAGGGGGACCCAGTACTTC. Its protein is CASSLEGSLRGTQYF. The whole variable domain, remainder taken from reference TRBV7-9 and TRBJ2-5, is DTGVSQNPRHKITKRGQNVTFRCDPISEHNRLYWYRQTLGQGPEFLTYFQNEAQLEKSRLLSDRFSAERPKGSFSTLEIQRTEQGDSAMYLCASSLEGSLRGTQYFGPGTRLLVL.

The genes are TRBV6-5 and TRBJ1-2; a possible D gene is TRBD1 (5 bases). The V end lost 5 bases, the J end lost 6 bases, and 13 bases lay between the germline ends. The CDR3 consists of 13 residues. From germline, CDR1 is MNHEY and CDR2 SVGAGI. CDR3 protein: CASSRGGVHGYTF. CDR3 nucleotides: TGTGCCAGCAGTCGCGGGGGGGTTCATGGCTACACCTTC.

V is TRBV7-2 and J is TRBJ1-1, with D hard to call. V was trimmed by 4 bases and J by 0 bases, leaving 9 bases between them. Germline V gene lookup returns CDR1 SGHTA and CDR2 FQGNSA. This CDR3 spans 14 amino acids. The CDR3 reads CASSSSGVNTEAFF. In DNA, the CDR3 is TGTGCCAGCAGCTCCTCCGGGGTGAACACTGAAGCTTTCTTT.

The V call is TRBV10-3, the J call TRBJ2-1; the D is unclear. Trimming took off 0 bases at V and 10 bases at J, with 19 bases between the two ends. Germline V gives CDR1 ENHRY, CDR2 SYGVKD. The CDR3 runs to 16 residues. Here the CDR3 reads CAISESYNLDRDEQFF. Written as DNA, the CDR3 is TGTGCCATCAGTGAGTCATATAATCTAGACCGAGACGAGCAGTTCTTC.